The sequence of this T cell receptor beta chain was determined in a study of blood T cell repertoires in COVID-19. The repertoire was sequenced with immunoSEQ multiplex PCR; TCRdb's copy has only in-frame clones and lacks some. This table holds some 220,000 clones, 70% to 90% found once. Per the germline V gene, CDR1 is SGHRS and CDR2 is YFSETQ. The CDR3 length is 15 residues. Trimming took 0 bases from V and 0 from J; bases not matched to a gene: 2. The sample comprised peripheral blood. The V and J genes are TRBV5-1 and TRBJ2-7; TRBD2 agrees at 8 bases. This TCR was recovered from a woman under 30 who had recovered from COVID-19. The CDR3, as DNA: TGCGCCAGCAGCTTGGCGGCGGGAGGCTCCTACGAGCAGTACTTC. Translation: CASSLAAGGSYEQYF.